This TCR beta chain was documented in a study of blood T cell repertoires in COVID-19 (TCRdb year 2020). Study-wide context: Samples from collaborators originated in the United States, Italy and Spain and spanned both the acute and convalescent phases of COVID-19. The samples were drawn from the first 160 participants of the ongoing ImmuneRACE study and from 1,254 subjects provided by 6 global collaborators. Deeply sampled blood TCRbeta repertoires from subjects exposed to, actively infected with, or recovered from COVID-19 were included in the dataset. The material from the prospective study consisted of cDNA or gDNA derived from T cells, B-cell-depleted T cells, or PBMCs. The repertoires were released in a freely available public database meant as a resource for research on the immune response to SARS-CoV-2. Where available, HLA class I and class II types were obtained from metadata supplied by the sample provider rather than from assay-based typing. Sample metadata almost always included a de-identified subject ID, COVID-19 status, age in years and sex.

V and J lose 1 base and 5 bases, and a span of 14 bases separates them. As encoded in the germline V gene, CDR1 is SGHVS while CDR2 is FNYEAQ. The CDR3 has 15 amino acids, counting the end cysteine and phenylalanine. This entry keeps only the CDR3 DNA: 45 bases, framed from base 1. Broader findings and caveats from the paper: How much clinical and demographic metadata was included differed by source and by participant, and the metadata was provided uncurated.

The immunoSEQ Assay, a bias-controlled multiplex PCR, was used to amplify TCRbeta CDR3 regions from genomic DNA. On the study's bioinformatics: Nucleated cell counts per sample were estimated from amplification of reference gene primers within the assay. To quantify the absolute abundance of each unique TCRbeta CDR3 rearrangement, sequence reads were collapsed and filtered. For each sample, productive Simpson clonality was calculated by taking the square root of Simpson's diversity index across productive rearrangements. TCRdb holds this immuneACCESS table with in-frame rearrangements only. Some clones are missing; in checked studies, unresolved V genes explain under half, and the rest has no known cause. V, J and clone size are those of that table, while D and trimming were read from the DNA. This sample gives more than 80,000 clones in total; almost 90% of them show up just once. The ten most abundant clones make up roughly 1.5% of the sample.

On this clone itself: No antigen is known for it. Nothing much larger sits one base from this clone, and base qualities are not available.

Each collaborating institution followed its own protocols to collect whole blood in K2EDTA tubes. For TCRbeta analysis, collaborator samples were shipped as frozen whole blood, as isolated PBMCs, or as DNA extracted from either sample type. This receptor chain uses TRBV7-6 and TRBJ2-5; TRBD2 could be the D gene, as 5 bases match. This receptor was obtained from a human donor with active COVID-19. The donor label of this sample is uncertain. Source material: peripheral blood. CDR3 reads: CASSLGPGKAETQYF. The bases are TGTGCCAGCAGCTTAGGTCCGGGGAAGGCTGAGACCCAGTACTTC.